Presented here are 11 T cell receptor beta chains from one specimen sequenced in a study of vaccination effects on CD4 cells after COVID-19. Assay used: immunoSEQ multiplex PCR; TCRdb lists only in-frame clones, some missing. The sample includes about 39,000 clones, around 76% of them seen just once. It was after around eleven days of culture that CD4+ T cells were isolated. These receptors lack a known antigen. Sequenced here: CD4+ T cells from PBMCs cultured without peptide, sampled before COVID-19 vaccination. The receptors come from a human donor who received a COVID-19 vaccine.

The CDR3 is CASSLDSFSGNTIYF. The CDR3 nucleotides read TGTGCCAGCAGCCTAGACAGTTTCTCTGGAAACACCATATATTTT. The chain is built from TRBV7-9 and TRBJ1-3; TRBD1 is a possible D gene (5 bases). The germline V gene has CDR1 SEHNR and CDR2 FQNEAQ (reference sequence). This CDR3 has 15 amino acids. The V gene lost 5 bases and the J gene lost 0 bases, with 11 bases spanning the gap.

This rearrangement joins TRBV6-5 to TRBJ2-3; D is unclear. Per the germline V gene, CDR1 is MNHEY and CDR2 is SVGAGI. The CDR3 is 14 residues long. Trimming pared 6 bases from V and 2 bases from J, leaving 12 bases between. CDR3 bases: TGTGCCAGCAGAGCCAGGACCAACACAGATACGCAGTATTTT. Translated, it gives CASRARTNTDTQYF.

V and J are TRBV7-9 and TRBJ2-7; the match to TRBD1 covers 9 bases. The V and J ends lost 5 bases and 1 base, in that order; junction bases with no gene match: 9. CDR1 and CDR2 from the germline V gene are SEHNR and FQNEAQ (reference sequence). This CDR3 is 16 amino acids long. The DNA for the CDR3 is TGTGCCAGCAGCCCGCTAGGACAGGGGAAATCCTACGAGCAGTACGTC. This translates into CASSPLGQGKSYEQYV.

The chain is built from TRBV19 and TRBJ1-2, with D unclear. This CDR3 region has 12 residues. V shed 1 base and J shed 0 bases, with 0 bases lying between them. Germline CDR1 is LNHDA and CDR2 is SQIVND (reference sequence). The CDR3 DNA is TGTGCCAGTAGTATAGCTAACTATGGCTACACCTTC. As protein: CASSIANYGYTF. Filled out from reference TRBV19 and TRBJ1-2, the complete variable domain reads DGGITQSPKYLFRKEGQNVTLSCEQNLNHDAMYWYRQDPGQGLRLIYYSQIVNDFQKGDIAEGYSVSREKKESFPLTVTSAQKNPTAFYLCASSIANYGYTFGSGTRLTVV.

The chain employs TRBV10-3 and TRBJ2-7; 9 bases are shared with TRBD1. This CDR3 is 12 amino acids long. CDR1 and CDR2 (germline): ENHRY, SYGVKD. After removal of 4 bases from V and 5 bases from J, the junction contained 0 bases not matched to a gene. In DNA, the CDR3 is TGTGCCATCAGTGGGACAGGGGACGAGCAGTACGTC. Translated: CAISGTGDEQYV.

This clone was seen a few times. V usage is TRBV7-3 and J usage is TRBJ2-2; 7 bases align to TRBD1. V lost 5 bases and J lost 4; bases outside the gene matches: 7. Germline-derived CDR1 and CDR2 are SGHTA and FQGTGA. CDR3 length equals 15 residues. The CDR3 DNA sequence: TGTGCCAGCAGCCAAGCAGGGGGAGTCACCGGGGAGCTGTTTTTT. It codes for CASSQAGGVTGELFF.

The chain carries TRBV3-1 (or the pseudogene TRBV3-2) and TRBJ1-2, with D possibly TRBD1 on 6 matching bases. Trimming stripped 1 base from V and 6 bases from J, with 15 bases between. This CDR3 spans 15 amino acids. Germline-derived CDR1 and CDR2 are LGHDT and YNNKEL (reference sequence). This CDR3 reads CASSQASGGANGYTF. Here the CDR3 DNA reads TGTGCCAGCAGCCAAGCTAGCGGGGGGGCAAATGGCTACACCTTC.

The chain recombines TRBV20-1 with TRBJ1-6; 7 bases map to TRBD1. The CDR3 spans 18 residues. The V and J ends lost 3 bases and 3 bases, in that order; junction bases with no gene match: 14. CDR1 is DFQATT and CDR2 is SNEGSKA in the germline V gene (reference sequence). CDR3 sequence (DNA): TGCAGTGCTAGTAGGACTACCCCAGGGGGGTACTATAATTCACCCCTCCACTTT. It is translated as CSASRTTPGGYYNSPLHF.

V is TRBV27 and J is TRBJ2-3; 7 bases are a match to TRBD2. V lost 2 bases, J lost 2 bases, and 4 bases stayed unmatched. The germline CDR1 and CDR2 sequences are MNHEY and SMNVEV (reference sequence). The CDR3 extends over 15 amino acids. CDR3 in amino acids: CASSLETSFTDTQYF. The CDR3 DNA is TGTGCCAGCAGTTTAGAGACTAGCTTCACAGATACGCAGTATTTT.

The chain couples TRBV19 to TRBJ1-1; 8 nucleotides line up with TRBD1. Germline loops: CDR1 LNHDA, CDR2 SQIVND (reference sequence). The CDR3 has 15 amino acids. V was pared by 5 bases and J by 4 bases, with 9 bases of the junction left unmatched. The CDR3 reads CASSAPRGLVTEAFF. The CDR3 nucleotides read TGTGCCAGTAGTGCCCCCAGGGGGCTGGTCACTGAAGCTTTCTTT.

The V gene is TRBV13, the J gene TRBJ2-3; D remains ambiguous. CDR3 length: 13 residues. Germline V CDR1 and CDR2: PRHDT, FYEKMQ (reference sequence). Trimming cost V 1 base and J 2 bases, with 4 bases left between them. The CDR3 loop is CASSLVSTDTQYF. The DNA for the CDR3 is TGTGCCAGCAGCTTAGTGTCCACAGATACGCAGTATTTT.